This TCR beta chain was identified in a study of cytomegalovirus exposure and HLA in healthy donors. General study results and limits: In a later analysis, HLA-associated TCR beta chains were more clonally expanded than equally common others.

The PCR had 60 Vbeta and 13 Jbeta primers. TCRdb keeps only in-frame clones here, not all; method: immunoSEQ multiplex PCR. This sample's table has fewer than 85,000 clones. Germline V lookup: CDR1 LGHNA, CDR2 YNFKEQ. Trimming cost V 4 bases and J 5 bases; bases outside gene matches: 10. The CDR3 runs 16 residues. With regard to this clone: Its antigen remains unknown.

The chain has TRBV4-2 and TRBJ2-2; 7 positions agree with TRBD2. The source is a middle-aged woman in good health and CMV-seropositive. Sequenced: PBMCs. DNA for the CDR3: TGTGCCAGCAGCCCATCCTCTGGGACTACAACCGGGGAGCTGTTTTTT. Translation: CASSPSSGTTTGELFF.